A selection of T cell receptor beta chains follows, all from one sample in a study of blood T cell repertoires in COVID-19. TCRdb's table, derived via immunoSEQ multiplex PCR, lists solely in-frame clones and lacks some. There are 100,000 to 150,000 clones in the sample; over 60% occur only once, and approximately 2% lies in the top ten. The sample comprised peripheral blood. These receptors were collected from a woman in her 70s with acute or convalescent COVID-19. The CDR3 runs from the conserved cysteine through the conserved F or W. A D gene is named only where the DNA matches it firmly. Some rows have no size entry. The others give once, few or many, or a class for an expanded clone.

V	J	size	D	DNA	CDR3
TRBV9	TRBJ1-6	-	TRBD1	TGTGCCAGCAGCTCCCACGGGACAGGGAGTAATTCACCCCTCCACTTT	CASSSHGTGSNSPLHF
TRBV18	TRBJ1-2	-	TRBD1	TGTGCCAGCTCACCAAGAGCAGGGGGCGCAGATGGAGGTAATGGCTACACCTTC	CASSPRAGGADGGNGYTF
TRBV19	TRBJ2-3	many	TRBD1	TGTGCCAGTACCAGGGCCCCCACAGGGGGTCGGACAGATACGCAGTATTTT	CASTRAPTGGRTDTQYF
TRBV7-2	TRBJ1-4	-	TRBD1	TGTGCCAGCAGCTTAGTCACAGGGGGCGAAAAACTGTTTTTT	CASSLVTGGEKLFF
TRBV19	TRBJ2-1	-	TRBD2	TGTGCCAGTAGTAGCCTCCTCAGGACTAGCGGCAGCAATGAGCAGTTCTTC	CASSSLLRTSGSNEQFF
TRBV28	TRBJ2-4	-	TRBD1	TGTGCCAGCAGTTTGGTTCCGGGACAGGGGGCCAAAAACATTCAGTACTTC	CASSLVPGQGAKNIQYF
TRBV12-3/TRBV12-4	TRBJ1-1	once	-	TGTGCCAGCAGCCAGGGTTCGAACACTGAAGCTTTCTTT	CASSQGSNTEAFF
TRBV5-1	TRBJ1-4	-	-	TGCGCCAGCAGCGCGGGACCGTCTAATGAAAAACTGTTTTTT	CASSAGPSNEKLFF
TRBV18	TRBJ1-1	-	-	TGTGCCAGCTCACCATTTCCGGGAATGGACACTGAAGCTTTCTTT	CASSPFPGMDTEAFF
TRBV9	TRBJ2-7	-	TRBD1	TGTGCCAGCAGCGTAGGGGACAGCTCCTACGAGCAGTACTTC	CASSVGDSSYEQYF
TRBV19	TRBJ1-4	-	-	TGTGCCAGTAATCGATTGGAGGGAGAAAAACTGTTTTTT	CASNRLEGEKLFF
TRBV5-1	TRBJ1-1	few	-	TGCGCCAGCAGCTCCTCCCGACCCAAGGGGCGCACTGAAGCTTTCTTT	CASSSSRPKGRTEAFF
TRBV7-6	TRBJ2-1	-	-	TGTGCCAGCAGCCGAGCCGGGGACTCCTACAATGAGCAGTTCTTC	CASSRAGDSYNEQFF
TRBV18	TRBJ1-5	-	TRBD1	TGTGCCAGCTCACCGACGGCAGGGGGAGGCAATCAGCCCCAGCATTTT	CASSPTAGGGNQPQHF
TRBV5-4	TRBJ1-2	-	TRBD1	TGTGCCAGCAGCTTACTACAGGGGACCTATGGCTACACCTTC	CASSLLQGTYGYTF
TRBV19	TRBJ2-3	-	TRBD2	TGTGCCAGTAGTATGCTAGCGGGACTCACAGATACGCAGTATTTT	CASSMLAGLTDTQYF
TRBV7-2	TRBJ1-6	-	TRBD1	TGTGCCAGCAGCTCGGGACAGGGGGGCGGAAGCTCCTATAATTCACCCCTCCACTTT	CASSSGQGGGSSYNSPLHF
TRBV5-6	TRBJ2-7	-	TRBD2	TGTGCCAGCAGGGGGACTAGCGTTGCCTACGAGCAGTACTTC	CASRGTSVAYEQYF
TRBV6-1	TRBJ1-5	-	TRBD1	TGTGCCAGCAGTGAAACAGGGGGCGCCGGACAGCCCCAGCATTTT	CASSETGGAGQPQHF
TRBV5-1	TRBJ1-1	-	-	TGCGCCAGCAGTAGGGAGGTGAACACTGAAGCTTTCTTT	CASSREVNTEAFF
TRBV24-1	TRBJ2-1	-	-	TGTGCCACCAGGGGCCGGGACAGGGCTAGCGGGTTGGATGAGCAGTTCTTC	CATRGRDRASGLDEQFF
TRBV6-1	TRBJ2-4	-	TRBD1	TGTGCCAGCAGTGAAGTGAGAGGGACAGGGGGCGCATTGAACATTCAGTACTTC	CASSEVRGTGGALNIQYF
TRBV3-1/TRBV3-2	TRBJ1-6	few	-	TGTGCCAGCAGCCAAGATCTCATGCGCAGCGGACCCCTCCACTTT	CASSQDLMRSGPLHF
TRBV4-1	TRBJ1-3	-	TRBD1	TGCGCCAGCAGCATGCCGACAGGGTCCGGAAACACCATATATTTT	CASSMPTGSGNTIYF
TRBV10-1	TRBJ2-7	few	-	TGCGCCAGCAGTGAGCTCCCTAGCAATTCCGGGCAGTACTTC	CASSELPSNSGQYF
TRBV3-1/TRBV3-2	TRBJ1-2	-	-	TGTGCCAGCAGCCAAGACAGGGGCCGAGCTAACTATGGCTACACCTTC	CASSQDRGRANYGYTF
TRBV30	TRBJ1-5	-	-	TGTGCCTGGAGTGGTGGAGGTAGCAATCAGCCCCAGCATTTT	CAWSGGGSNQPQHF
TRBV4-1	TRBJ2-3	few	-	TGCGCCAGCAGCCAAGAACTACAGGGTTTGCGCACAGATACGCAGTATTTT	CASSQELQGLRTDTQYF
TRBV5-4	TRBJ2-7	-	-	TGTGCCAGCAGCCGACGAGCGGACGAGCAGTACTTC	CASSRRADEQYF
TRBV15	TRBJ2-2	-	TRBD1	TGTGCCACCAGCAGAGATTTAGCGGACAGGGGATTCACCGGGGAGCTGTTTTTT	CATSRDLADRGFTGELFF
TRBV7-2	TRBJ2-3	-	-	TGTGCCAGCAGCCCCCTCCTACCTAGCACAGATACGCAGTATTTT	CASSPLLPSTDTQYF
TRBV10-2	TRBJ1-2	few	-	TGCGCCAGCAGGGATTCAGGGTACTATGGCTACACCTTC	CASRDSGYYGYTF
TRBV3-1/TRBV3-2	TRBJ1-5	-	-	TGTGCCAGCAGCTTGGGTGGGGGAGGTGATCAGCCCCAGCATTTT	CASSLGGGGDQPQHF
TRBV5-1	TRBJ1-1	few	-	TGCGCCAGCAGCACCACCGGGGGTCGGGGCACTGAAGCTTTCTTT	CASSTTGGRGTEAFF
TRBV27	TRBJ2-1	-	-	TGTGCCAGCAGTTTAGCGGAAAGATCCTACAATGAGCAGTTCTTC	CASSLAERSYNEQFF
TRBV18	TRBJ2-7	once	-	TGTGCCAGCTCACCAGCGGACAAGTTCTACGAGCAGTACTTC	CASSPADKFYEQYF
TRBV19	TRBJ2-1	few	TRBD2	TGTGCCAGTAGTAGGGGCGCGGGAGGGGCCTACAATGAGCAGTTCTTC	CASSRGAGGAYNEQFF